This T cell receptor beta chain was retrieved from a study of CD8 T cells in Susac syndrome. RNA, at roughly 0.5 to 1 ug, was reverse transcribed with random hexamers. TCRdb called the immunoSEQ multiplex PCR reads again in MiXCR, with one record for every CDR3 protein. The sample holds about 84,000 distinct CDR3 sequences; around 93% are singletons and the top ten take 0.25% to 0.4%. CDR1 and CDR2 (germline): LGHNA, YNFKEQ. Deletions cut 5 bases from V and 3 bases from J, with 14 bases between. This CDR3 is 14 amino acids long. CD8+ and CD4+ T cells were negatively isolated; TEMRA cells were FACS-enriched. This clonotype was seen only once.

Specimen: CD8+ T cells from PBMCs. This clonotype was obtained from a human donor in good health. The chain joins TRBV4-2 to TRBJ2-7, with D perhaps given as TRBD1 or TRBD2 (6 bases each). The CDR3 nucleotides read TGTGCCAGCAGCGAGAACCGGGGGCTCTACGAGCAGTACTTC. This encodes CASSENRGLYEQYF.